The sequence of this T cell receptor (beta chain) was determined in a study of CD4 T cells in relation to SARS-CoV-2 and coronaviruses. The wider study: PBMCs were cultured with antigen for about eleven days before TCR beta sequencing.

About this clone itself: Its antigen is not identified.

The germline V and J ends were trimmed by 1 base and 1 base, with 7 bases remaining between them. In germline, CDR1 is LNHDA, CDR2 SQIVND (reference sequence). This CDR3 comprises 15 residues. The repertoire was sequenced with immunoSEQ multiplex PCR; TCRdb's copy has only in-frame clones and lacks some. Of about 20,000 clones listed, less than 75% are singletons. The unexposed donors gave CD4+ T cells in 2011-2018, prior to COVID-19. After about ten days of culture, CD4+ T cells were isolated. On days 3 and 7, cultures got half fresh IL-2 medium. The sample taken for sequencing was CD4+ T cells from PBMCs, cultured in vitro. V is TRBV19 and J is TRBJ2-2, with D maybe TRBD2 (6 bases). The sequence derives from a human donor in good health. In DNA form, the CDR3 reads TGTGCCAGTAGTATAGCCGGGAGGAACACCGGGGAGCTGTTTTTT. Its translation: CASSIAGRNTGELFF. The whole variable domain, remainder taken from reference TRBV19 and TRBJ2-2, is DGGITQSPKYLFRKEGQNVTLSCEQNLNHDAMYWYRQDPGQGLRLIYYSQIVNDFQKGDIAEGYSVSREKKESFPLTVTSAQKNPTAFYLCASSIAGRNTGELFFGEGSRLTVL.